One sample yielded the 6 T cell receptor beta chains listed below, sequenced in a study of cytotoxic CD8 clonotypes in ibrutinib-treated CLL. Only in-frame clones appear in the TCRdb table, and some are missing; sequencing was by immunoSEQ multiplex PCR. The table includes 30,000 to 50,000 clones, around 67% detected once. Source: PBMCs, taken at disease progression, from a patient treated with ibrutinib. These receptors were taken from a human donor with chronic lymphocytic leukemia.

The V and J genes are TRBV30 and TRBJ1-2, with D tentatively TRBD1 (6 bases). Deletions cut 1 base from V and 5 bases from J, with 11 bases between. This CDR3 contains 13 residues. Germline values: CDR1 GTSNPN, CDR2 SVGIG (reference sequence). The CDR3 here is CAWSAGQIYGYTF. DNA of the CDR3: TGTGCCTGGAGTGCTGGACAGATTTATGGCTACACCTTC.

The gene calls are TRBV30 and TRBJ2-7, with D possibly matching TRBD1 (7 bases). This CDR3 has 15 amino acids. Per germline, CDR1 GTSNPN and CDR2 SVGIG (reference sequence). V lost 2 bases and J lost 5, with 19 bases in between. Here the CDR3 reads CAWSWGTAGGDEQYF. The CDR3, as DNA: TGTGCCTGGAGTTGGGGGACAGCAGGCGGGGACGAGCAGTACTTC.

V usage is TRBV5-8 and J usage is TRBJ2-1; D not certain. The CDR3 is made up of 14 amino acids. Trimming pared 0 bases from V and 6 bases from J, leaving 10 bases between. Germline V CDR1 and CDR2: SGHTS, YDEGEE. The CDR3 region has the DNA TGTGCCAGCAGCTTGGCAATAGTCTTCAATGAGCAGTTCTTC. It translates to CASSLAIVFNEQFF.

The sample holds a few counts of this clone. The genes are TRBV10-3 and TRBJ1-3, with a tentative D call TRBD1 (6 bases). V dropped 5 bases and J dropped 0 bases, with 8 bases sitting between them. Germline CDR1 ENHRY, CDR2 SYGVKD. The CDR3 spans 14 residues. CDR3 coding DNA: TGTGCCATCAGTCCAGGGGCCTCTGGAAACACCATATATTTT. Translation: CAISPGASGNTIYF.

The chain employs TRBV7-2 and TRBJ2-7, with 12 bases matching TRBD2. V was clipped by 6 bases and J by 4 bases; unmatched bases: 4. CDR3 length equals 14 residues. Germline CDR1 and CDR2: SGHTA and FQGNSA. In DNA form, the CDR3 reads TGTGCCAGCAGGAGACTAGCGGGAGAATACGAGCAGTACTTC. This translates into CASRRLAGEYEQYF.

This clone was recorded only once. The rearrangement uses TRBV4-2 and TRBJ2-1; 11 bases are a match to TRBD2. After removal of 4 bases from V and 6 bases from J, the junction contained 8 bases not matched to a gene. The CDR3 runs 16 residues. Germline V gene lookup returns CDR1 LGHNA and CDR2 YNFKEQ. In DNA, the CDR3 is TGTGCCAGCAGCCCGGCTGGGACTAGCGGACTCAATGAGCAGTTCTTC. It translates to CASSPAGTSGLNEQFF.